One sample yielded the 12 T cell receptor beta chains listed below, sequenced in a study of blood T cell repertoires in COVID-19. Here immunoSEQ multiplex PCR was the method, and the copy in TCRdb shows in-frame clones only, minus some. Altogether under 100,000 clones are present, under 90% being singletons, with the ten largest covering approximately 5.4%. Specimen: peripheral blood. The receptors here all came from a man in his fifties or sixties with COVID-19, enrolled during active disease.

The chain uses TRBV18 and TRBJ1-2; D gene uncertain. V was clipped by 1 base and J by 2 bases, with 11 bases between them. CDR3 size: 15 residues. Germline CDR1 is KGHSH and CDR2 is LQKENI. CDR3 region: CASSPQAELNYGYTF. CDR3 DNA sequence: TGTGCCAGCTCACCACAGGCAGAACTAAACTATGGCTACACCTTC.

This chain connects TRBV6-5 to TRBJ1-6, with D possibly matching TRBD1 (6 bases). V lost 0 bases to trimming and J lost 11 bases, with 14 bases between them. The germline V gene encodes CDR1 MNHEY and CDR2 SVGAGI. The CDR3 runs 15 residues. The CDR3, as DNA: TGTGCCAGCAGTTACTCGTCCCAGGGGCAAACACCCCTCCACTTT. It specifies CASSYSSQGQTPLHF.

This chain joins TRBV2 and TRBJ1-3; D remains ambiguous. The CDR3 has 13 residues. Germline V gives CDR1 SNHLY, CDR2 FYNNEI. The V gene lost 7 bases and the J gene lost 4 bases, with 11 bases spanning the gap. The CDR3 is CASNSDVGNTIYF. For the CDR3, the DNA is TGTGCCAGCAACTCTGATGTAGGAAACACCATATATTTT.

The chain combines TRBV2 with TRBJ2-2, with no clear D. The germline CDR1 and CDR2 sequences are SNHLY and FYNNEI. V lost 5 bases to trimming and J lost 0 bases, with 10 bases between them. The CDR3 totals 15 residues. The CDR3 is CASSPEATNTGELFF. In DNA form, the CDR3 reads TGTGCCAGCAGTCCAGAAGCGACGAACACCGGGGAGCTGTTTTTT.

The chain joins TRBV6-2 or TRBV6-3 to TRBJ2-1, with 13 bases aligning to TRBD2. CDR1 is MNHEY and CDR2 is SVGEGT in the germline V gene. The CDR3 totals 15 residues. V shed 3 bases, J shed 9 bases, and the junction held 5 bases outside the gene matches. CDR3 nucleotide sequence: TGTGCCAGCAGTTATGGACTAGCGGGAGTGGGTGAGCAGTTCTTC. This sequence encodes CASSYGLAGVGEQFF.

This chain uses TRBV3-1 (or the pseudogene TRBV3-2) with TRBJ2-2, with 10 bases that match TRBD2. The ends lost 6 bases at V and 8 bases at J; junction bases unmatched: 21. Germline loops: CDR1 LGHDT, CDR2 YNNKEL (reference sequence). The CDR3 runs to 19 residues. CDR3 amino acids: CASRHQSGRAGAPPGELFF. The CDR3, as DNA: TGTGCCAGCAGACATCAAAGCGGGAGGGCCGGAGCCCCCCCTGGGGAGCTGTTTTTT.

The rearrangement links TRBV19 to TRBJ1-5; D not resolved. The CDR3 is made up of 15 amino acids. Trimming shortened V by 2 bases and J by 6 bases, and 14 bases separated the two germline ends. CDR1 and CDR2 (germline): LNHDA, SQIVND (reference sequence). The DNA for the CDR3 is TGTGCCAGTAGTATAAATCCCGGAGAGGCTCAGCCCCAGCATTTT. Amino acids: CASSINPGEAQPQHF. The variable domain in full, completed from reference TRBV19 and TRBJ1-5, reads DGGITQSPKYLFRKEGQNVTLSCEQNLNHDAMYWYRQDPGQGLRLIYYSQIVNDFQKGDIAEGYSVSREKKESFPLTVTSAQKNPTAFYLCASSINPGEAQPQHFGDGTRLSIL.

The J gene is TRBJ2-2, the V gene TRBV4-3; D uncertain. The ends were cut back, 1 base at V and 1 base at J, with 10 bases in the middle. CDR1 is LGHNA and CDR2 is YSLEER in the germline V gene. The CDR3 extends over 16 amino acids. The CDR3 region has the DNA TGCGCCAGCAGCCAAGTGAGAGGCGAGAACACCGGGGAGCTGTTTTTT. It encodes CASSQVRGENTGELFF.

V and J are TRBV29-1 and TRBJ1-5; possible D gene TRBD1, 5 bases. Per the germline V gene, CDR1 is SQVTM and CDR2 is ANQGSEA. The germline V and J ends were trimmed by 6 bases and 6 bases, with 9 bases remaining between them. This CDR3 is 11 amino acids long. The CDR3 loop reads CSVGEGQPQHF. The CDR3 DNA sequence: TGCAGCGTGGGGGAGGGTCAGCCCCAGCATTTT. Full variable domain (missing parts from reference TRBV29-1 and TRBJ1-5): SAVISQKPSRDICQRGTSLTIQCQVDSQVTMMFWYRQQPGQSLTLIATANQGSEATYESGFVIDKFPISRPNLTFSTLTVSNMSPEDSSIYLCSVGEGQPQHFGDGTRLSIL.

The rearrangement links TRBV2 to TRBJ1-3; 7 positions match TRBD1. From germline, CDR1 is SNHLY and CDR2 FYNNEI. The CDR3 has 16 amino acids. The J segment lost 3 bases and the V segment lost 1 base, leaving 6 bases of the junction unmatched. This CDR3 reads CASSEGQGELGNTIYF. The CDR3 coding sequence is TGTGCCAGCAGTGAAGGACAGGGCGAGCTTGGAAACACCATATATTTT. The whole variable domain, remainder taken from reference TRBV2 and TRBJ1-3, is EPEVTQTPSHQVTQMGQEVILRCVPISNHLYFYWYRQILGQKVEFLVSFYNNEISEKSEIFDDQFSVERPDGSNFTLKIRSTKLEDSAMYFCASSEGQGELGNTIYFGEGSWLTVV.

The genes are TRBV19 and TRBJ2-3; TRBD2 might be the D (6 bases). V gave up 1 base and J gave up 1 base, with 15 bases separating them. The CDR3 contains 17 residues. Per germline, CDR1 LNHDA and CDR2 SQIVND (reference sequence). As DNA, the CDR3 is TGTGCCAGTAGTATAGCCTTGAGGAGGGTGGGCACAGATACGCAGTATTTT. The encoded protein is CASSIALRRVGTDTQYF.

The J gene is TRBJ2-4, the V gene TRBV11-2; weak D call: TRBD2 (5 bases). V was trimmed by 5 bases and J by 9 bases, leaving 14 bases between them. Germline V gives CDR1 SGHAT, CDR2 FQNNGV. The CDR3 has 13 amino acids. The CDR3 protein is CASSRQEASIQYF. In DNA form, the CDR3 reads TGTGCCAGCAGCCGGCAGGAGGCAAGCATTCAGTACTTC.